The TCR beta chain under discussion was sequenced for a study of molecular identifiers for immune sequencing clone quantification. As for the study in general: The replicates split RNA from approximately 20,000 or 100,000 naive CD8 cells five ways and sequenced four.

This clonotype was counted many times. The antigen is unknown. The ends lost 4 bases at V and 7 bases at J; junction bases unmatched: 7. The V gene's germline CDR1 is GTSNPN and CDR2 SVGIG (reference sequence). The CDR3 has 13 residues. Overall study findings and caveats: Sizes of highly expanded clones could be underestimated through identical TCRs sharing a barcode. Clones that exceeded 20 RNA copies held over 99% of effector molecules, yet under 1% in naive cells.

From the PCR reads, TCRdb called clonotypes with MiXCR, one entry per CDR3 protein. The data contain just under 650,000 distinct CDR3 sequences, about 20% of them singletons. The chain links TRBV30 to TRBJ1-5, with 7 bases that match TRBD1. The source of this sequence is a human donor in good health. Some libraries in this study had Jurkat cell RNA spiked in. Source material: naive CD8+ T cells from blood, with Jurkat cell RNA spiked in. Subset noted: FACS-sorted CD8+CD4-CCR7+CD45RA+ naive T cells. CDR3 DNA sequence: TGTGCCTGGATAAACAGGGGAGGACAGCCCCAGCATTTT. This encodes CAWINRGGQPQHF.